This T cell receptor (beta chain) is from a study of early T cells in non-severe SARS-CoV-2 infection. TCRdb analysed the 5' RACE reads with MiXCR anew, one entry per CDR3 protein. The sample carries just under 65,000 distinct CDR3 sequences, about 11% recorded once. This CDR3 spans 13 amino acids. Trimming took 4 bases from V and 5 from J, leaving 11 bases between them. The germline CDR1 and CDR2 sequences are KGHSH and LQKENI. The table lists this clonotype with a few counts. The source of this sequence is an adult who was a healthcare worker with PCR-confirmed SARS-CoV-2 infection or an uninfected control (not recorded which). The V call is TRBV18, the J call TRBJ2-5, with D uncertain. The source material was whole blood, sampled at baseline. The CDR3 DNA sequence: TGTGCCAGCTCACTGCCCGGCACCGAGACCCAGTACTTC. This codes for CASSLPGTETQYF.